The rows below give T cell receptor beta chains drawn from one sample of a study of cytomegalovirus exposure and HLA in healthy donors. The data were produced by immunoSEQ multiplex PCR, yet TCRdb's version contains in-frame clones alone and is incomplete. The profile shows some 160,000 clones, roughly 82% of them singletons. Specimen: PBMCs. These receptors came from a woman aged 25 to 39 in good health and CMV-seronegative. CDR3s include the opening cysteine and the closing phenylalanine or tryptophan. The order of the fields is J gene, D gene, V gene, clone size, CDR3 protein, CDR3 DNA. D genes are given only for firm matches. Expanded clones are given a class, and other clones once, few, many or no size at all.

J: TRBJ2-7; D: -; V: TRBV7-9; size: -; CDR3: CSSSPQGYEQYF; DNA: TGTTCCAGCAGCCCCCAGGGCTACGAGCAGTACTTC
J: TRBJ1-2; D: -; V: TRBV28; size: -; CDR3: CASSSPRGHAANYGYTF; DNA: TGTGCCAGCAGTTCCCCGCGGGGCCACGCTGCTAACTATGGCTACACCTTC
J: TRBJ1-3; D: -; V: TRBV5-4; size: -; CDR3: CASSLDQGLGNTIYF; DNA: TGTGCCAGCAGCTTGGACCAGGGGCTCGGAAACACCATATATTTT
J: TRBJ2-7; D: TRBD1; V: TRBV7-9; size: -; CDR3: CASSTGTGVSYEQYF; DNA: TGTGCCAGCAGCACCGGGACAGGGGTCTCCTACGAGCAGTACTTC
J: TRBJ2-1; D: TRBD2; V: TRBV5-1; size: -; CDR3: CASSLKLAGGNEQFF; DNA: TGCGCCAGCAGCTTGAAACTAGCGGGAGGTAATGAGCAGTTCTTC
J: TRBJ2-3; D: -; V: TRBV5-1; size: few; CDR3: CASSLDRDPITDTQYF; DNA: TGCGCCAGCAGCTTGGACAGGGACCCAATCACAGATACGCAGTATTTT
J: TRBJ2-1; D: TRBD2; V: TRBV4-2; size: -; CDR3: CASSQITSGGSSYNEQFF; DNA: TGTGCCAGCAGCCAAATTACTAGCGGAGGGAGCTCCTACAATGAGCAGTTCTTC
J: TRBJ2-7; D: -; V: TRBV27; size: -; CDR3: CASSSDPRVGYEQYF; DNA: TGTGCCAGCAGTTCTGACCCGAGGGTAGGCTACGAGCAGTACTTC
J: TRBJ2-5; D: -; V: TRBV7-3; size: -; CDR3: CASSPAGQQETQYF; DNA: TGTGCCAGCAGCCCCGCAGGACAGCAAGAGACCCAGTACTTC
J: TRBJ2-7; D: -; V: TRBV19; size: -; CDR3: CASSIGAAYSYEQYF; DNA: TGTGCCAGTAGTATAGGGGCAGCATACTCCTACGAGCAGTACTTC
J: TRBJ2-5; D: -; V: TRBV18; size: -; CDR3: CASSATEETQYF; DNA: TGTGCCAGCTCAGCCACAGAAGAGACCCAGTACTTC
J: TRBJ1-5; D: -; V: TRBV7-9; size: -; CDR3: CASSFGAGGDQPQHF; DNA: TGTGCCAGCAGCTTTGGGGCGGGGGGCGATCAGCCCCAGCATTTT
J: TRBJ1-1; D: -; V: TRBV7-3; size: -; CDR3: CASSNRLNTEAFF; DNA: TGTGCCAGCAGCAACAGGTTGAACACTGAAGCTTTCTTT
J: TRBJ1-4; D: -; V: TRBV27; size: few; CDR3: CASSYDSATNEKLFF; DNA: TGTGCCAGCAGTTACGACAGTGCAACTAATGAAAAACTGTTTTTT
J: TRBJ1-2; D: -; V: TRBV9; size: -; CDR3: CASSDMTGRRSYGYTF; DNA: TGTGCCAGCAGCGATATGACAGGAAGAAGGAGCTATGGCTACACCTTC
J: TRBJ2-7; D: -; V: TRBV7-9; size: once; CDR3: CASEGGRPYEQYF; DNA: TGTGCCAGCGAGGGCGGGCGACCCTACGAGCAGTACTTC
J: TRBJ1-1; D: -; V: TRBV7-8; size: -; CDR3: CASSTRHEVNPEAFF; DNA: TGTGCCAGCAGCACCCGACATGAAGTGAACCCTGAAGCTTTCTTT
J: TRBJ2-1; D: TRBD1; V: TRBV5-6; size: -; CDR3: CASSLGTGGSYNEQFF; DNA: TGTGCCAGCAGCTTGGGGACAGGCGGGTCCTACAATGAGCAGTTCTTC
J: TRBJ2-7; D: TRBD2; V: TRBV16; size: -; CDR3: CASSQSLTSGRAGEQYF; DNA: TGTGCCAGCAGCCAATCGTTAACTAGCGGGAGGGCCGGGGAGCAGTACTTC
J: TRBJ2-5; D: -; V: TRBV28; size: -; CDR3: CASSLLDSAKETQYF; DNA: TGTGCCAGCAGTCTGCTGGACAGTGCTAAGGAGACCCAGTACTTC
J: TRBJ2-7; D: TRBD2; V: TRBV7-9; size: few; CDR3: CASSPNRLAGRAEQYF; DNA: TGTGCCAGCAGCCCGAACCGACTAGCGGGGCGGGCGGAGCAGTACTTC
J: TRBJ2-7; D: -; V: TRBV28; size: -; CDR3: CASSQGEMFYEQYF; DNA: TGTGCCAGCAGCCAAGGGGAAATGTTTTACGAGCAGTACTTC